What follows describes a single T cell receptor beta chain. What it binds is not known. The sample holds other DNA sequences that translate to the same CDR3. This entry comes from a study of shared clonotypes between healthy human individuals. The V gene end was trimmed by 2 bases and the J gene end by 4 bases; junction bases not matched to a gene: 4. The CDR3 spans 14 residues. Germline values: CDR1 MNHEY, CDR2 SMNVEV (reference sequence). It was CD45RO-negative cells, positively selected for CCR7, that made up naive CD8 cells, with terminally differentiated effector memory CD45RA+ cells excluded. TCRdb's table, derived via immunoSEQ multiplex PCR, lists solely in-frame clones and lacks some. The data contain about 590,000 clones, less than 97% of them singletons. Study-level results: Naive subsets usually exceeded memory subsets in estimated richness. Researchers sampled only blood; tissue repertoires likely differ.

The receptor was derived from a woman aged 25 to 45 in good health. The rearrangement uses TRBV27 and TRBJ2-7; 8 bases agree with TRBD1. Material for sequencing was naive CD8+ T cells sorted from blood. CDR3 coding DNA: TGTGCCAGCAGTTTAGGACAGGGAGGTTACGAGCAGTACTTC. Translation gives CASSLGQGGYEQYF.